This T cell receptor (beta chain) is drawn from a study of blood T cell repertoires in COVID-19. The Seattle patients joined while their infection was active and were tracked longitudinally afterward. Method: immunoSEQ multiplex PCR; TCRdb's copy keeps in-frame clones and lacks some. The profile shows roughly 260,000 clones, approximately 91% of them singletons. This CDR3 region has 15 residues. Germline V gives CDR1 PRHDT, CDR2 FYEKMQ (reference sequence). Between the trimmed V and J ends, which lost 1 base and 4 bases, there was a span of 11 bases. Sequenced: peripheral blood. This sequence was found in a person under 35 with COVID-19, enrolled during active disease. This chain connects TRBV13 to TRBJ1-3; D is unclear. CDR3 in amino acids: CASSLVGEAGNTIYF. CDR3 nucleotides: TGTGCCAGCAGCTTAGTCGGAGAGGCAGGAAACACCATATATTTT.